Below, 10 T cell receptor beta chains from the same sample are listed, as sequenced in a study. TCRdb re-called the 5' RACE reads with MiXCR, one entry per CDR3 protein. The sample contains 30,000 or so distinct CDR3 sequences, around 27% of which appear only once. Treg sorting used a CD4+CD25+CD127-/low gate. The sequenced sample consisted of tumor-infiltrating Tregs sorted from the breast tumor. These receptors all come from a female donor with breast cancer.

This clonotype was found many times. The chain has TRBV11-2 and TRBJ1-2; D not resolved. V lost 5 bases and J 1 base, leaving 17 bases between the germline ends. The CDR3 has 16 residues. Per the germline V gene, CDR1 is SGHAT and CDR2 is FQNNGV. CDR3 nucleotide sequence: TGTGCCAGCAGCCCGAGCGGGTGGTGGGATAACTATGGCTACACCTTC. Its protein product is CASSPSGWWDNYGYTF.

The chain links TRBV7-9 to TRBJ1-1, with unresolved D. Germline V gives CDR1 SEHNR, CDR2 FQNEAQ (reference sequence). Between the trimmed V and J ends, which lost 1 base and 11 bases, there was a span of 8 bases. The CDR3 loop spans 11 amino acids. Written as DNA, the CDR3 is TGTGCCAGCAGCTTAGGGAGGGAGGCTTTCTTT. This translates into CASSLGREAFF.

The V call is TRBV30, the J call TRBJ2-1; the match to TRBD1 covers 11 bases. This CDR3 is 13 amino acids long. The ends lost 4 bases at V and 6 bases at J; junction bases unmatched: 2. Germline V gene lookup returns CDR1 GTSNPN and CDR2 SVGIG (reference sequence). The CDR3 region is CAWTGTGGNEQFF. The CDR3 coding sequence is TGTGCCTGGACCGGGACAGGGGGCAATGAGCAGTTCTTC.

The chain recombines TRBV18 with TRBJ1-2, with no clear D. The CDR3 has 13 residues. Trimming took 4 bases from V and 0 from J, leaving 6 bases between them. The germline V gene has CDR1 KGHSH and CDR2 LQKENI. CDR3 coding DNA: TGTGCCAGCTCACTCCAGACTAACTATGGCTACACCTTC. It is translated as CASSLQTNYGYTF.

The sample holds many counts of this clonotype. The V gene is TRBV20-1, the J gene TRBJ2-1, with D possibly called TRBD1 or TRBD2 (5 bases each). Germline CDR1 and CDR2: DFQATT and SNEGSKA (reference sequence). The CDR3 sequence is 14 residues long. Trimming took 0 bases from V and 7 from J, leaving 13 bases between them. CDR3 protein: CSARDGFGANEQFF. The DNA for the CDR3 is TGCAGTGCTAGAGATGGGTTCGGGGCGAATGAGCAGTTCTTC.

There are many counts of this clonotype. The J gene is TRBJ2-1, the V gene TRBV12-3 or TRBV12-4, with TRBD2 matching 10 bases. There are 17 residues in the CDR3. With 6 bases clipped from V and 4 bases from J, the junction kept 12 bases outside the gene matches. CDR3 DNA: TGTGCCAGCAGCGATAGAGAGGGACTAGCGCATTACAATGAGCAGTTCTTC. Translated: CASSDREGLAHYNEQFF.

Worth noting for this clonotype: A read error may account for a junction end that differs from germline. V and J are TRBV12-3 or TRBV12-4 and TRBJ2-1; maybe TRBD2 (6 bases). This CDR3 has 14 residues. The CDR3 sequence is CASIQSGTQNEQIF. CDR3 coding DNA: TGTGCCAGCATCCAATCGGGGACTCAGAATGAGCAGATCTTC.

Turning to this clonotype: Since a much larger clone is just one base distant, this may be a read error. The V call is TRBV11-3, the J call TRBJ2-3; the match to TRBD1 covers 8 bases. CDR1 SGHNT and CDR2 YENEEA come from the germline V gene. The CDR3 has 13 amino acids. The CDR3 sequence is CTSSLDRQGTQYF. The CDR3 DNA follows: TGTACCAGCAGCTTAGATCGACAGGGGACGCAGTATTTT.

In regard to this clonotype: The CDR3 ends on some other residue instead of the conserved phenylalanine or tryptophan, so this is likely a read error. The chain employs TRBV29-1 and TRBJ2-7, with TRBD1 identical over 9 bases. CDR3 length: 15 amino acids. Trimming at V came to 5 bases and at J to 5 bases, leaving 13 bases not matched to a gene. Per germline, CDR1 SQVTM and CDR2 ANQGSEA. CDR3 nucleotide sequence: TGCAGCGTTACCACCTCCGGGACAGGGCTCCACGAGCAGTACTAC. Its translation is CSVTTSGTGLHEQYY.

The V call is TRBV12-3 or TRBV12-4, the J call TRBJ2-7; TRBD1 matches at 8 bases. Trimming at V came to 3 bases and at J to 4 bases, leaving 14 bases not matched to a gene. The CDR3 is made up of 17 amino acids. The CDR3 DNA follows: TGTGCCAGCAGTTTCCCCCGGGACAGGAGATTAGGGTACGAGCAGTACTTC. Translated: CASSFPRDRRLGYEQYF.